The present entry profiles one TCR beta chain with its context. CDR1 is SQVTM and CDR2 is ANQGSEA in the germline V gene. V gave up 4 bases and J gave up 3 bases, with 10 bases separating them. This CDR3 contains 12 residues. Using immunoSEQ multiplex PCR, the repertoire was profiled, and TCRdb retains in-frame clones only, with some absent. Seen here are roughly 500,000 clones, roughly 90% observed once, and the top ten hold around 1.9%. The data were obtained in a study of blood T cell repertoires in COVID-19. Background on the study: Sample material is recorded as cDNA or gDNA derived from T cells, B-cell-depleted T cells, or PBMCs.

Recruits, aged about 18 to 100 years, lived in 25 or so US areas. V is TRBV29-1 and J is TRBJ2-7, with D unclear. The specimen sequenced was PBMCs or T cells enriched from blood (not recorded which). The receptor's source is a woman aged 40 to 50 who had recovered from COVID-19. CDR3 sequence reads: CSVVQDYYEQYF. As DNA, the CDR3 is TGCAGCGTTGTCCAGGATTACTACGAGCAGTACTTC.